This is a list of T cell receptor beta chains from one sample in a study of T cell changes during pregnancy in multiple sclerosis. Repertoires were generated with immunoSEQ multiplex PCR, while TCRdb's copy carries only in-frame clones and drops some. The table has 40,000 to 50,000 clones, approximately 94% seen once. The material sequenced was CD4+ T cells from peripheral blood mononuclear cells, taken in the third trimester of pregnancy. The receptors originated from a female donor with multiple sclerosis, enrolled in a pregnancy study. The CDR3 runs from the conserved cysteine through the conserved F or W. The order of the fields is J gene, clone size, V gene, D gene, CDR3 DNA, CDR3 protein. The D gene is left open where the match is weak. Only some rows state a clone size, as once, few, many or a class for expanded clones.

J: TRBJ2-5
size: once
V: TRBV11-2
D: .
DNA: TGTGCCAGCAGTCGGGGGGCCCAAGAGACCCAGTACTTC
CDR3: CASSRGAQETQYF

J: TRBJ2-6
size: .
V: TRBV18
D: TRBD1
DNA: TGTGCCAGCTCACGGGGACAGGGGAACTCTGGGGCCAACGTCCTGACTTTC
CDR3: CASSRGQGNSGANVLTF

J: TRBJ2-3
size: once
V: TRBV7-2
D: TRBD2
DNA: TGTGCCAGCAGCTTAGTGACTAGCGGGAGGGGAGATACGCAGTATTTT
CDR3: CASSLVTSGRGDTQYF

J: TRBJ2-5
size: once
V: TRBV11-3
D: .
DNA: TGTGCCAGCAGCTTTCGGAGGGGAGAGCAAGAGACCCAGTACTTC
CDR3: CASSFRRGEQETQYF

J: TRBJ1-4
size: .
V: TRBV2
D: .
DNA: TGTGCCAGCAGTGAACGACAGCTTAATGAAAAACTGTTTTTT
CDR3: CASSERQLNEKLFF

J: TRBJ2-3
size: .
V: TRBV6-6
D: TRBD2
DNA: TGTGCCAGCAGAAGACTAGCGGGCACAGATACGCAGTATTTT
CDR3: CASRRLAGTDTQYF

J: TRBJ2-7
size: .
V: TRBV6-1
D: TRBD1
DNA: TGTGCCAGCAGTGAGATGGTCGGACAGGGAGCCTACGAGCAGTACTTC
CDR3: CASSEMVGQGAYEQYF

J: TRBJ2-7
size: .
V: TRBV28
D: .
DNA: TGTGCCAGCTTTGAGGGGGGGGTAGGGGCCTACGAGCAGTACTTC
CDR3: CASFEGGVGAYEQYF

J: TRBJ2-3
size: .
V: TRBV7-2
D: TRBD1
DNA: TGTGCCAGCAGCCCCAGGGACAGGGAGACAGATACGCAGTATTTT
CDR3: CASSPRDRETDTQYF

J: TRBJ1-1
size: .
V: TRBV7-8
D: .
DNA: TGTGCCAGCAGCTTAAGCCCCACGCACTTT
CDR3: CASSLSPTHF

J: TRBJ1-2
size: .
V: TRBV5-1
D: TRBD1
DNA: TGCGCCAGCAGCTTTCGGACAGGGCTGAATGGCTACACCTTC
CDR3: CASSFRTGLNGYTF

J: TRBJ1-3
size: .
V: TRBV5-1
D: .
DNA: TGCGCCAGCAGCTCAGATGGAAACACCATATATTTT
CDR3: CASSSDGNTIYF

J: TRBJ2-1
size: .
V: TRBV5-4
D: TRBD2
DNA: TGTGCCAGCAGCTTGGCACTAGCGAGTACCTACAATGAGCAGTTCTTC
CDR3: CASSLALASTYNEQFF

J: TRBJ1-6
size: .
V: TRBV5-1
D: TRBD1
DNA: TGCGCCAGCAGCACCGGGACAGGGACACCCCTCCACTTT
CDR3: CASSTGTGTPLHF

J: TRBJ2-7
size: .
V: TRBV5-4
D: .
DNA: TGTGCCAGCAGCTCGCAGACAGAGCTCAATTACGAGCAGTACTTC
CDR3: CASSSQTELNYEQYF

J: TRBJ1-1
size: .
V: TRBV19
D: TRBD1
DNA: TGTGCCAGTAGCTCCATAAGACAGGGCGGGAACACTGAAGCTTTCTTT
CDR3: CASSSIRQGGNTEAFF

J: TRBJ2-3
size: .
V: TRBV19
D: TRBD1
DNA: TGTGCCAGTAGTAAAAGGACAGGGGGCATAGTGCGCTCCCGCACAGATACGCAGTATTTT
CDR3: CASSKRTGGIVRSRTDTQYF

J: TRBJ1-6
size: .
V: TRBV5-1
D: .
DNA: TGCGCCAGCAGCCCTGAGGTGAGGGGGTACTATAATTCACCCCTCCACTTT
CDR3: CASSPEVRGYYNSPLHF

J: TRBJ1-1
size: .
V: TRBV25-1
D: .
DNA: TGTGCCAGCAGTGAATTGCGAGGCAGTAGCACTGAAGCTTTCTTT
CDR3: CASSELRGSSTEAFF

J: TRBJ1-4
size: once
V: TRBV4-2
D: TRBD1
DNA: TGTGCCAGCAGCCAAGATAGCCCGGACAGGATTAATGAAAAACTGTTTTTT
CDR3: CASSQDSPDRINEKLFF

J: TRBJ2-7
size: .
V: TRBV19
D: .
DNA: TGTGCCAGTAGTATTCCAGGGGTGGACTACGAGCAGTACTTC
CDR3: CASSIPGVDYEQYF

J: TRBJ2-3
size: .
V: TRBV7-3
D: TRBD2
DNA: TGTGCCAGCAGCTTCGGACTAGCGGCAGATACGCAGTATTTT
CDR3: CASSFGLAADTQYF

J: TRBJ1-1
size: .
V: TRBV5-4
D: .
DNA: TGTGCCAGCAGCTTAAACGGGGAGGTGGCTTTCTTT
CDR3: CASSLNGEVAFF

J: TRBJ1-2
size: .
V: TRBV6-6
D: .
DNA: TGTGCCAGCAGTTGGGTTGAGCGAGGCTACACCTTC
CDR3: CASSWVERGYTF

J: TRBJ2-5
size: .
V: TRBV9
D: TRBD2
DNA: TGTGCCAGCAGCGTAGGGGAGGGACCCCAAGAGACCCAGTACTTC
CDR3: CASSVGEGPQETQYF

J: TRBJ1-4
size: once
V: TRBV9
D: .
DNA: TGTGCCAGCAGTGATCAACCGGGACTAAAGTCACCTAATGAAAAACTGTTTTTT
CDR3: CASSDQPGLKSPNEKLFF

J: TRBJ2-7
size: .
V: TRBV7-2
D: .
DNA: TGTGCCAGCAGCTTAGACAGCTTCGAGCAGTACTTC
CDR3: CASSLDSFEQYF

J: TRBJ2-7
size: .
V: TRBV5-1
D: TRBD1
DNA: TGCGCCAGCAGTGGGACAGGGGGCCCCTACGAGCAGTACTTC
CDR3: CASSGTGGPYEQYF

J: TRBJ1-1
size: .
V: TRBV6-1
D: .
DNA: TGTGCCAGCCTCCTCTCGGGGGGTCTCACTGAAGCTTTCTTT
CDR3: CASLLSGGLTEAFF

J: TRBJ2-7
size: .
V: TRBV5-1
D: TRBD2
DNA: TGCGCCAGCAGCCGCGGGGGGAGCTCCTACGAGCAGTACTTC
CDR3: CASSRGGSSYEQYF

J: TRBJ1-5
size: .
V: TRBV7-7
D: .
DNA: TGTGCTAGCAGCTCAGGAAAGCATAGCAATCAGCCCCAGCATTTT
CDR3: CASSSGKHSNQPQHF

J: TRBJ1-4
size: .
V: TRBV27
D: .
DNA: TGTGCCAGCAGCCTACTCCGGACAGCCCGTAATGAAAAACTGTTTTTT
CDR3: CASSLLRTARNEKLFF

J: TRBJ2-2
size: .
V: TRBV28
D: TRBD2
DNA: TGTGCCAGCAGTTCTAGCGGGATAACGACCGGGGAGCTGTTTTTT
CDR3: CASSSSGITTGELFF

J: TRBJ2-7
size: .
V: TRBV25-1
D: TRBD1
DNA: TGTGCCAGCAGTGATCACCGGGACAGGGGATACGAGCAGTACTTC
CDR3: CASSDHRDRGYEQYF

J: TRBJ2-1
size: .
V: TRBV9
D: .
DNA: TGTGCCAGCAGCCGGGACAACTACAATGAGCAGTTCTTC
CDR3: CASSRDNYNEQFF

J: TRBJ1-4
size: .
V: TRBV7-8
D: TRBD1
DNA: TGTGCCAGCAGCTTAGTAGGGGGGACAGATCCCGGGGAAAAACTGTTTTTT
CDR3: CASSLVGGTDPGEKLFF

J: TRBJ1-1
size: .
V: TRBV5-1
D: .
DNA: TGCGCCAGCAGCTTGGGAACCACCCCGGACACTGAAGCTTTCTTT
CDR3: CASSLGTTPDTEAFF

J: TRBJ1-2
size: .
V: TRBV6-6
D: .
DNA: TGTGCCACCAACCTCCAGGGTTACTATGGCTACACCTTC
CDR3: CATNLQGYYGYTF

J: TRBJ2-5
size: once
V: TRBV6-6
D: TRBD1
DNA: TGTGCCAGCAGCTCCGGGACAGGGGGCTCAACTGTGACCCAGTACTTC
CDR3: CASSSGTGGSTVTQYF

J: TRBJ2-3
size: .
V: TRBV28
D: TRBD1
DNA: TGTGCCAGCAGTGTACCGGGACAGAGTACAGATACGCAGTATTTT
CDR3: CASSVPGQSTDTQYF

J: TRBJ2-5
size: .
V: TRBV5-1
D: TRBD2
DNA: TGCGCCAGCAGCGAGGGACTAGTTTTTCAAGAGACCCAGTACTTC
CDR3: CASSEGLVFQETQYF

J: TRBJ2-3
size: .
V: TRBV6-4
D: TRBD2
DNA: TGTGCCAGCAGTGACCAGCGGGGAAGCACAGATACGCAGTATTTT
CDR3: CASSDQRGSTDTQYF

J: TRBJ1-5
size: .
V: TRBV9
D: .
DNA: TGTGCCAGCAGCGGAGGTGGGGGGTTTGGCCAGCCCCAGCATTTT
CDR3: CASSGGGGFGQPQHF

J: TRBJ1-2
size: .
V: TRBV5-1
D: TRBD1
DNA: TGCGCCAGCAGCTTGGGCAGGCCAGGGGGTCTCTCGGGCTATGGCTACACCTTC
CDR3: CASSLGRPGGLSGYGYTF

J: TRBJ2-3
size: .
V: TRBV30
D: .
DNA: TGTGCCTGGAGTGTAGGGGCTTCTAGAGATACGCAGTATTTT
CDR3: CAWSVGASRDTQYF

J: TRBJ1-1
size: .
V: TRBV19
D: .
DNA: TGTGCCAGTAGTATCTCACAGAACACTGAAGCTTTCTTT
CDR3: CASSISQNTEAFF

J: TRBJ1-2
size: .
V: TRBV7-2
D: .
DNA: TGTGCCAGCAGCTTAGCGGGGACACATGGCTACACCTTC
CDR3: CASSLAGTHGYTF

J: TRBJ2-2
size: once
V: TRBV19
D: .
DNA: TGTGCCAGTAGGCCCTACCTAAACACCGGGGAGCTGTTTTTT
CDR3: CASRPYLNTGELFF

J: TRBJ2-6
size: .
V: TRBV19
D: TRBD1
DNA: TGTGCCAGCCGCAAACCGGGACAGGGCGTCTCCGGCTCTGGGGCCAACGTCCTGACTTTC
CDR3: CASRKPGQGVSGSGANVLTF

J: TRBJ2-1
size: .
V: TRBV7-9
D: TRBD2
DNA: TGTGCCAGCAGCTTAGGTTCGGGACTAGCGGGGTACAATGAGCAGTTCTTC
CDR3: CASSLGSGLAGYNEQFF